This T cell receptor beta chain was recovered during a study of OX40 agonist ivuxolimab in advanced cancers. At the level of the study: Patients received the agonistic anti-OX40 (CD134) antibody ivuxolimab. Patients received intravenous ivuxolimab every 2 weeks at 0.01 to 10 mg/kg. Overall study findings and caveats: Blood T cells, both CD4+ and CD8+, expanded clonally by week 6 at 0.1 to 3.0 mg/kg.

Turning to this clone: Its cognate antigen is unknown.

Assay used: immunoSEQ multiplex PCR; TCRdb lists only in-frame clones, some missing. The table includes more than 80,000 clones, about 90% detected once. Germline CDR1 is MDHEN and CDR2 is SYDVKM. The CDR3 has 17 residues. V was clipped by 6 bases and J by 6 bases; unmatched bases: 17. The J gene is TRBJ2-1, the V gene TRBV28; 7 nucleotides match TRBD1. The clonotype was recovered from an adult with an advanced solid tumor such as melanoma, head and neck, liver or kidney cancer. The material was CD4+ or CD8+ T cells sorted from blood, obtained in a trial of the OX40 agonist ivuxolimab. Here the CDR3 reads CASSPPGGIIVRNEQFF. CDR3 coding DNA: TGTGCCAGCAGCCCCCCAGGGGGAATAATAGTACGCAATGAGCAGTTCTTC.